The 19 T cell receptor beta chains below were found in one sample sequenced in a study of blood T cell repertoires in COVID-19. Clones were read by immunoSEQ multiplex PCR, and TCRdb kept only the in-frame ones, dropping some. The sample contains tens of thousands of clones, roughly 77% of which appear only once. What was sequenced was peripheral blood. These receptors were collected from a human donor in a cohort sampled during active COVID-19.

A single count supports this clone. The rearrangement links TRBV5-1 to TRBJ2-5, with 10 nucleotides matching TRBD2. Germline values: CDR1 SGHRS, CDR2 YFSETQ. CDR3 length equals 16 residues. V dropped 0 bases and J dropped 4; count of bases not matched to a gene: 6. CDR3 amino acids: CASSLGTSGIRETQYF. DNA of the CDR3: TGCGCCAGCAGCTTGGGCACTAGCGGGATTCGAGAGACCCAGTACTTC.

V and J are TRBV27 and TRBJ1-5; D possibly corresponds to TRBD1 (6 bases). Germline CDR1 is MNHEY and CDR2 is SMNVEV (reference sequence). This CDR3 comprises 13 residues. Trimming took off 3 bases at V and 4 bases at J, with 7 bases between the two ends. CDR3 loop: CASSFDRNQPQHF. CDR3 DNA sequence: TGTGCCAGCAGTTTCGACAGGAATCAGCCCCAGCATTTT.

This chain connects TRBV6-5 to TRBJ1-1; D is possibly TRBD1 (5 bases). The CDR3 consists of 15 residues. The germline V gene has CDR1 MNHEY and CDR2 SVGAGI. Trimming pared 5 bases from V and 5 bases from J, leaving 18 bases between. As DNA, the CDR3 is TGTGCCAGCAGTACCGGGGGGGGACTGAGGACTGAAGCTTTCTTT. Translation: CASSTGGGLRTEAFF.

The V call is TRBV6-6, the J call TRBJ1-2; the D gene is possibly TRBD1 (6 bases). CDR3 length: 16 residues. CDR1 and CDR2 from the germline V gene are MNHNY and SVGAGI (reference sequence). Trimming removed 2 bases from V and 1 base from J, with 14 bases in between. CDR3 protein: CASSYDRQTYNYGYTF. CDR3 DNA sequence: TGTGCCAGCAGTTACGACAGGCAAACCTATAACTATGGCTACACCTTC.

This rearrangement joins TRBV29-1 to TRBJ2-3; 10 nucleotides agree with TRBD1. The junction had 1 base not matched to a gene; V was cut back by 4 bases and J by 3 bases. Germline CDR1 is SQVTM and CDR2 is ANQGSEA. This CDR3 is 13 amino acids long. CDR3 residues: CSVAGQGTDTQYF. In DNA, the CDR3 is TGCAGCGTTGCGGGACAGGGGACAGATACGCAGTATTTT.

The gene calls are TRBV6-5 and TRBJ2-3; the match to TRBD2 covers 10 bases. Germline V CDR1 and CDR2: MNHEY, SVGAGI. The V gene end was trimmed by 4 bases and the J gene end by 4 bases; junction bases not matched to a gene: 8. The CDR3 totals 16 residues. The chain's CDR3 is CASSSPSGRSADTQYF. The CDR3 DNA is TGTGCCAGCAGTTCCCCTAGCGGGAGAAGTGCAGATACGCAGTATTTT.

This rearrangement joins TRBV28 to TRBJ2-6, with a weak D call TRBD1 (5 bases). Germline CDR1 and CDR2: MDHEN and SYDVKM. V was clipped by 8 bases and J by 4 bases, with 21 bases between them. CDR3 length: 17 amino acids. The CDR3 spells CASGPPPAGHGANVLTF. CDR3 coding DNA: TGTGCCAGCGGCCCTCCCCCGGCAGGGCACGGGGCCAACGTCCTGACTTTC.

The table lists this clone with a count of one. The rearrangement joins TRBV14 to TRBJ2-5; 10 bases line up with TRBD2. V shed 5 bases and J 5 bases; nucleotides not matched to a gene: 17. Germline CDR1 and CDR2: SGHDN and FVKESK. This CDR3 is built from 18 residues. The CDR3 nucleotides read TGTGCCAGCAGCTGGGGAAGACTAGCGGGCATTCCGAGGGAGACCCAGTACTTC. This sequence encodes CASSWGRLAGIPRETQYF.

This chain links TRBV5-1 with TRBJ2-7; D is unresolved. V dropped 3 bases and J dropped 1 base, with 11 bases sitting between them. In germline, CDR1 is SGHRS, CDR2 YFSETQ. The CDR3 has 14 amino acids. The CDR3 loop is CASSSIDLSYEQYF. CDR3 sequence (DNA): TGCGCCAGCAGCTCAATCGACTTATCCTACGAGCAGTACTTC.

The rearrangement links TRBV27 to TRBJ2-2; D possibly corresponds to TRBD1 (5 bases). This CDR3 region has 14 residues. Trimming took 4 bases from V and 3 from J, leaving 9 bases between them. Germline V gene lookup returns CDR1 MNHEY and CDR2 SMNVEV (reference sequence). The CDR3 region has the DNA TGTGCCAGCAGTTGGGGCAGGTACACCGGGGAGCTGTTTTTT. Translation: CASSWGRYTGELFF.

J is TRBJ1-4 and V is TRBV5-4, with D tentatively TRBD1 (6 bases). Germline V gene data show CDR1 as SGHNT and CDR2 as YYREEE (reference sequence). CDR3 length equals 15 residues. V lost 0 bases and J lost 0, with 6 bases in between. The chain's CDR3 is CASSLGTATNEKLFF. The CDR3 bases are TGTGCCAGCAGCTTGGGGACAGCAACTAATGAAAAACTGTTTTTT.

This chain connects TRBV2 to TRBJ1-1, with TRBD1 matching over 10 bases. Germline loops: CDR1 SNHLY, CDR2 FYNNEI. V lost 6 bases to trimming and J lost 4 bases; unmatched junction nucleotides: 5. This CDR3 contains 14 residues. This chain's CDR3 is CASRGQGLRTEAFF. CDR3 nucleotides: TGTGCCAGCAGGGGACAGGGGCTACGCACTGAAGCTTTCTTT.

The gene calls are TRBV21-1 and TRBJ1-1; the D call in the table, TRBD1, was not verified against the DNA. TRBV21-1 counts as a pseudogene. The CDR3 runs to 15 residues. The CDR3 DNA follows: TGTGCCAGCCTCAGGGGGAATTTGAAAATCACTGAAGCTTTCTTT. Translated, it gives CASLRGNLKITEAFF.

J is TRBJ1-1 and V is TRBV5-6; TRBD1 aligns across 7 bases. The CDR3 is 14 amino acids. Germline-derived CDR1 and CDR2 are SGHDT and YYEEEE. V lost 2 bases to trimming and J lost 1 base; unmatched junction nucleotides: 2. CDR3 protein: CASSFRQGNTEAFF. CDR3 sequence (DNA): TGTGCCAGCAGCTTCAGACAGGGGAACACTGAAGCTTTCTTT.

This clone was counted once. The gene calls are TRBV3-1 (or the pseudogene TRBV3-2) and TRBJ1-2, with unresolved D. The CDR3 has 11 amino acids. Germline V gene data show CDR1 as LGHDT and CDR2 as YNNKEL (reference sequence). V lost 0 bases to trimming and J lost 6 bases, with 2 bases between them. CDR3 nucleotide sequence: TGTGCCAGCAGCCAAGACGATGGCTACACCTTC. It encodes CASSQDDGYTF.

This clone was detected only a few times. This chain joins TRBV3-1 (or the pseudogene TRBV3-2) and TRBJ2-7; D is unresolved. V gave up 1 base and J gave up 4 bases, with 8 bases separating them. The length of the CDR3 is 13 residues. Germline CDR1 and CDR2: LGHDT and YNNKEL (reference sequence). In nucleotides, the CDR3 is TGTGCCAGCAGCCAAGGTACAGTATACGAGCAGTACTTC. It codes for CASSQGTVYEQYF.

This clone was seen only once. This chain links TRBV5-6 with TRBJ2-7; possibly TRBD2 for D (5 bases). The germline gives CDR1 SGHDT, CDR2 YYEEEE. This CDR3 has 12 amino acids. V lost 4 bases and J lost 3, with 8 bases in between. The CDR3 sequence: CASSLLDYEQYF. The CDR3, as DNA: TGTGCCAGCAGCCTACTAGACTACGAGCAGTACTTC.

The V gene is TRBV5-6, the J gene TRBJ2-6; perhaps TRBD2 as D (5 bases). The V end lost 1 base, the J end lost 0 bases, and 14 bases lay between the germline ends. CDR3 size: 18 residues. The germline V gene encodes CDR1 SGHDT and CDR2 YYEEEE. CDR3 loop: CASSLFRDSPSGANVLTF. The CDR3 coding sequence is TGTGCCAGCAGCTTGTTTCGGGATAGCCCCTCTGGGGCCAACGTCCTGACTTTC. Filled out from reference TRBV5-6 and TRBJ2-6, the complete variable domain reads DAGVTQSPTHLIKTRGQQVTLRCSPKSGHDTVSWYQQALGQGPQFIFQYYEEEERQRGNFPDRFSGHQFPNYSSELNVNALLLGDSALYLCASSLFRDSPSGANVLTFGAGSRLTVL.

The rearrangement links TRBV7-2 to TRBJ2-7; TRBD1 is a possible D gene (6 bases). With 4 bases removed from V and 1 base from J, the gap between germline ends came to 14 bases. CDR3 length: 15 residues. Germline V gene lookup returns CDR1 SGHTA and CDR2 FQGNSA. CDR3 sequence reads: CASSSRGTQSYEQYF. DNA for the CDR3: TGTGCCAGCAGCTCCAGGGGCACACAGTCCTACGAGCAGTACTTC.